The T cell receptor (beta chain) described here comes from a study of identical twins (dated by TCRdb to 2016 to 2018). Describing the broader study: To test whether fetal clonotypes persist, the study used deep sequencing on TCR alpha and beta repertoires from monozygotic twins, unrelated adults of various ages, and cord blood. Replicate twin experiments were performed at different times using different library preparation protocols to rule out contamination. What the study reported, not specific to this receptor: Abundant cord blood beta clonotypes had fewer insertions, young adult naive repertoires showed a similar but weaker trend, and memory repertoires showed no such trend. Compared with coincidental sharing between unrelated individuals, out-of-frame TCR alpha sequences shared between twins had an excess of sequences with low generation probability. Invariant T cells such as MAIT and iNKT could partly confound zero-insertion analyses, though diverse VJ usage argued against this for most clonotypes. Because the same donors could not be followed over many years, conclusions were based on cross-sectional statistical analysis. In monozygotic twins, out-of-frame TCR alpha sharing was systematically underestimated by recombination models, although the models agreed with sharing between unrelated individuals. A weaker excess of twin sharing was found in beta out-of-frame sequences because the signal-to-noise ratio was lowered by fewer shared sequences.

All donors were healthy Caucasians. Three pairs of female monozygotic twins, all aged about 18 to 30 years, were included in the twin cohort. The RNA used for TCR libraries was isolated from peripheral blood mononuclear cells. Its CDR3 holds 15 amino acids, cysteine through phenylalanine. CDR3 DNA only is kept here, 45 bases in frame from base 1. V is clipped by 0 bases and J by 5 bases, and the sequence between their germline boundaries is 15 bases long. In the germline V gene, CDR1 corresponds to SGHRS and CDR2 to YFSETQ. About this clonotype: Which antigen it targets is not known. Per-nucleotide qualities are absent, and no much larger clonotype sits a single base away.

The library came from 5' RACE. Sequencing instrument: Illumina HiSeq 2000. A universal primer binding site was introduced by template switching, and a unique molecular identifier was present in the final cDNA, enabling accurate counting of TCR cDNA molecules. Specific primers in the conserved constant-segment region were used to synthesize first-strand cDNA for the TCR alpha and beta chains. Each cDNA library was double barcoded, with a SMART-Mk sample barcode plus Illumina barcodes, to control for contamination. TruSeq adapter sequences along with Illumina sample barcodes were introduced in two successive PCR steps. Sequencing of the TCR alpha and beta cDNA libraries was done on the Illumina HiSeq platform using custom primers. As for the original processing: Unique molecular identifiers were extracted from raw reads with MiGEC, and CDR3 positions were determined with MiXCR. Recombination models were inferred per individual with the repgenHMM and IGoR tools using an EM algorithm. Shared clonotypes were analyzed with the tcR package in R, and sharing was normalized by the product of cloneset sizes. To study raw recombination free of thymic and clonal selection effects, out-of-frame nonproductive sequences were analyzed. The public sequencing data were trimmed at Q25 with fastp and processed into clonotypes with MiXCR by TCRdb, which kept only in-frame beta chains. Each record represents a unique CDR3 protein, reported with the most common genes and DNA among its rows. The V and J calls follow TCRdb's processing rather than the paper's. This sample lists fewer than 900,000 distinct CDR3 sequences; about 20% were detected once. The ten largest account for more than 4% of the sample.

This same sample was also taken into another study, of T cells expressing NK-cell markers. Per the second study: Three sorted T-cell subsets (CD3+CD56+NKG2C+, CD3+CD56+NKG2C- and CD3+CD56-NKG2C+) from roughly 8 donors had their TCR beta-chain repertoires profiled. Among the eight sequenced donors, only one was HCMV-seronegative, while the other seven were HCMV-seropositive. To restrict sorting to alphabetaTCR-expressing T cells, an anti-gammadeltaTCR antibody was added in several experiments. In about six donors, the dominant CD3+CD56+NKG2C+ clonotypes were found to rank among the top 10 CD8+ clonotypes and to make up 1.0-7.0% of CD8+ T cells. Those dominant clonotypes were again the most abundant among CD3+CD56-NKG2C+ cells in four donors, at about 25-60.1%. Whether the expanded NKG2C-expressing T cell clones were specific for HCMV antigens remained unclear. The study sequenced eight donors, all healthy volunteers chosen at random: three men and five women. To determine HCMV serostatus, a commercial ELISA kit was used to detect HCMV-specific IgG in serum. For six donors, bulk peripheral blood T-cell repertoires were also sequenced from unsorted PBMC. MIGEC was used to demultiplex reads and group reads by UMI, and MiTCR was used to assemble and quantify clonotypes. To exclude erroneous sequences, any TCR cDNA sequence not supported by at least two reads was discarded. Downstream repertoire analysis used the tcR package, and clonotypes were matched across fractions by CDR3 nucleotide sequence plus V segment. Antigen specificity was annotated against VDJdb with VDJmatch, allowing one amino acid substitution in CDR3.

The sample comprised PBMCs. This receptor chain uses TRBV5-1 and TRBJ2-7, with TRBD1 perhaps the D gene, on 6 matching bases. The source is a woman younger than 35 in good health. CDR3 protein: CASSLAQGLFDEQYF. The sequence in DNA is TGCGCCAGCAGCTTGGCGCAGGGGTTATTCGACGAGCAGTACTTC.